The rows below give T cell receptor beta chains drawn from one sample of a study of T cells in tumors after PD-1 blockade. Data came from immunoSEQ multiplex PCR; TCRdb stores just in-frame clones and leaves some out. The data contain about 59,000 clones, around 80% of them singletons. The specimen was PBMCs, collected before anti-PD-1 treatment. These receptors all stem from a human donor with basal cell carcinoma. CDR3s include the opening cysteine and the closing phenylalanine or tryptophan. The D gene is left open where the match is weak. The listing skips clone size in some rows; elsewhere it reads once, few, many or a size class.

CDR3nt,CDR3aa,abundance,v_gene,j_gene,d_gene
TGTGCCAGCAGCCGAGAGGTCCCGGCCGCCGCCCACGAGCAGTACTTC,CASSREVPAAAHEQYF,-,TRBV7-6,TRBJ2-7,-
TGTGCCAGCAGACAGGCCAATCAGCCCCAGCATTTT,CASRQANQPQHF,few,TRBV2,TRBJ1-5,-
TGCGCCAGCAGCCATGGGACAGCCTCTGGGGCCAACGTCCTGACTTTC,CASSHGTASGANVLTF,-,TRBV5-1,TRBJ2-6,TRBD1
TGTGCCAGCAGCGCGAGTTGGAACGTGGGGGCTGGGGCCAACGTCCTGACTTTC,CASSASWNVGAGANVLTF,few,TRBV9,TRBJ2-6,-
TGCGCCAGCAGCTCGTCAGGGGTAGAAGAGACCCAGTACTTC,CASSSSGVEETQYF,-,TRBV5-1,TRBJ2-5,-
TGCGCCAGCAGTGAGTCGACCCAGAACTATGGCTACACCTTC,CASSESTQNYGYTF,-,TRBV10-2,TRBJ1-2,-
TGCAGCGTTGGTGAGTCTGGATACAATGAGCAGTTCTTC,CSVGESGYNEQFF,-,TRBV29-1,TRBJ2-1,-
TGCGCCAGCAAGCACTCCGGGGATAACTATGGCTACACCTTC,CASKHSGDNYGYTF,once,TRBV5-1,TRBJ1-2,-
TGTGCCAGCAGTAAAGCCAGGACTAGCAATCAGCCCCAGCATTTT,CASSKARTSNQPQHF,-,TRBV6-1,TRBJ1-5,-
TGTGCCAGTAACGAAGGCAGCACATACCAAGAGACCCAGTACTTC,CASNEGSTYQETQYF,-,TRBV19,TRBJ2-5,-
TGCAGTGCTAGTACTCCCGGCGATTCACCCCTCCACTTT,CSASTPGDSPLHF,-,TRBV20-1,TRBJ1-6,-
TGCAGCGGGGACAGGGGACTAGCGGGGCAGTTCTTC,CSGDRGLAGQFF,-,TRBV29-1,TRBJ2-1,TRBD2
TGTGCCAGTAGTATAGAGGGGGGTAGGGGTGAAGCTTTCTTT,CASSIEGGRGEAFF,-,TRBV19,TRBJ1-1,-
TGTGCCAGTTCTTTCGGAACAGGGGACACTGAAGCTTTCTTT,CASSFGTGDTEAFF,-,TRBV6-5,TRBJ1-1,TRBD1
TGTGCCAGCAGCCAAGGTCGGGTAACGGGGGAGCAGTACTTC,CASSQGRVTGEQYF,-,TRBV3-1/TRBV3-2,TRBJ2-7,-
TGCGCCAGCAGTGAGGCGGGGGGGTCCAAGACCCAGTACTTC,CASSEAGGSKTQYF,-,TRBV10-2,TRBJ2-5,TRBD2
TGTGCCAGCTCACCCGACAGCTACGAGCAGTACTTC,CASSPDSYEQYF,-,TRBV18,TRBJ2-7,-
TGTGCCAGCAGCGTAGTCCCTTCGGGGCAAGAGACCCAGTACTTC,CASSVVPSGQETQYF,-,TRBV9,TRBJ2-5,-
TGTGCCAGCAGTCTAGCCAGGACCCAGCATTTT,CASSLARTQHF,-,TRBV12-3/TRBV12-4,TRBJ1-5,-
TGTGCCAGCAGCTCCCGGGACAGGGGGCTCTTGATCGAGACCCAGTACTTC,CASSSRDRGLLIETQYF,-,TRBV5-6,TRBJ2-5,TRBD1
TGTGCCAGCAGCCCTTGGGACCGTAAGAATGAAAAACTGTTTTTT,CASSPWDRKNEKLFF,-,TRBV3-1/TRBV3-2,TRBJ1-4,-
TGTGCCAGCAGTCAGACAGCTGTCGCACCCCTCCACTTT,CASSQTAVAPLHF,-,TRBV2,TRBJ1-6,-
TGCAGCGTTGGGGACTACAACTCCTACGAGCAGTACTTC,CSVGDYNSYEQYF,once,TRBV29-1,TRBJ2-7,TRBD2
TGTGCCAGCAGCTTACAGAGCTCGGGCACAGATACGCAGTATTTT,CASSLQSSGTDTQYF,-,TRBV7-2,TRBJ2-3,-
TGTGCCAGCAGTTACACGGGGGCAGGGGTGGATACGCAGTATTTT,CASSYTGAGVDTQYF,-,TRBV6-5,TRBJ2-3,-